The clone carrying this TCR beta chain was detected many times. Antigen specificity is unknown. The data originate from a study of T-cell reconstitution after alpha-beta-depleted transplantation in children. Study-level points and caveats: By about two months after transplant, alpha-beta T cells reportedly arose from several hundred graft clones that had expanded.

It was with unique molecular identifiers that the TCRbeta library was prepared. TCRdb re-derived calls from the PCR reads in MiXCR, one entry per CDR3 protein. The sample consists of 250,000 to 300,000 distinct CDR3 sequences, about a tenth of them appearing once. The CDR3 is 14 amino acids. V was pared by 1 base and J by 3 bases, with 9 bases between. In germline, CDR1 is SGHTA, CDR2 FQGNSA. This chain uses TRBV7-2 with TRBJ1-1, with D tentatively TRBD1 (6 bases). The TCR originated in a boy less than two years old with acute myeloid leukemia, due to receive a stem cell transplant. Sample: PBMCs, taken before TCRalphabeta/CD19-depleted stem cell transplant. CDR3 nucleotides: TGTGCCAGCAGCTTAGGGGGGGCCGACACTGAAGCTTTCTTT. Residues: CASSLGGADTEAFF.